This T cell receptor (beta chain) was observed in a study of neurological immune-mediated disorders (dated by TCRdb to about 2019). Regarding the complete study: The study compared peripheral blood TCR-beta repertoires of HTLV-I-associated myelopathy (HAM/TSP) patients, multiple sclerosis patients and healthy controls using UMI-based sequencing. Longitudinal samples, technical triplicates and paired sorted CD4+ and CD8+ T-cell subsets, alongside PBMC samples, were included among the approximately 100 TCR-beta libraries. The cohort comprised 68 subjects: about 14 HAM/TSP patients, approximately 34 multiple sclerosis patients and 20 or so healthy controls. The research as a whole found: TCR clonal expansion was highest in HAM/TSP patients and lowest in MS patients, with MS patients falling below even healthy controls. No identical CDR3 amino acid sequences were shared among expanded clones across subjects, suggesting private TCR-beta repertoires in all groups.

From the germline V gene, CDR1 is LGHNA and CDR2 is YNFKEQ. The V and J ends are trimmed by 0 bases and 3 bases, leaving 14 bases between them. From its cysteine to its phenylalanine, the CDR3 spans 17 amino acids. Only the CDR3 portion is preserved as DNA: 51 bases, with reading frame beginning at the first base. This clonotype was seen ten or more times. The antigen this receptor binds is unknown. No base quality information exists; no much larger clone differs at one position. cDNA was synthesized by template-switch 5'RACE using a primer carrying a 10-nucleotide random unique molecular identifier by which each TCR transcript was tagged. Over 200 million TCR-beta sequences, covering 15-18 subjects, were produced in each sequencing run. The RNeasy kit was used to extract total RNA. The KAPA Real-time Library Amplification kit was used to amplify TCR-beta VDJ regions with primers targeting the TCR constant region and the 5'RACE anchor. Sample indexes and Illumina adaptors were added in a first PCR, after which library yield was increased in a second PCR. After purification with Ampure beads, the TCR product of roughly 650 bp was size-selected on a 2% E-gel SizeSelection system. Before pooling, libraries had their quality checked on a Bioanalyzer, their concentration measured with Qubit, and their quantity determined with the Kapa Library Quantification kit. An Illumina HiSeq 2500 sequenced the libraries paired-end 2 x 150 bp. To increase sequence diversity, about 25-31% phiX was spiked into each library pool. For the original study's pipeline: Quality-filtered reads were processed with the UMI-based MiGEC pipeline, and over 85% of raw TCR sequences were removed by the MiGEC pipeline during error correction. IMGT germline references were used for aligning VDJ genes, and each clonotype was defined as a unique CDR3 amino acid sequence together with its V-J genes. Clonal expansion, Shannon diversity and CDR3 relatedness (CalcPairwiseDistances, ClusterSamples) were evaluated with VDJtools, and phylogenetic trees were built with CLCbio workbench. Clones with at least 8 unique UMIs were defined as expanded, with this threshold being based on coefficient-of-variation modelling across technical triplicates. TCRdb reanalyzed the raw reads on its own, using fastp at Q25 for trimming and MiXCR for clone calling, and kept in-frame beta chains. Under each unique CDR3 protein, matching rows form one entry showing the most common genes and DNA. The V and J calls were determined by TCRdb, not by the authors. Across this sample there are some 29,000 distinct CDR3 sequences, with around 10% seen only once. Jointly, the top ten make up 5.5% to 7% of the sample.

The healthy controls were volunteers from a blood bank in Maryland, USA. Unsorted PBMC libraries were generated from 2 million PBMCs stored in RNAlater at -80 °C until RNA extraction. Peripheral blood was subjected to Ficoll-Hypaque density gradient centrifugation to isolate PBMCs, which were then cryopreserved in liquid nitrogen. The sequence derives from a woman in her fifties or sixties in good health. The V and J segments used are TRBV4-2 and TRBJ2-2; TRBD1 could be the D gene, as 6 bases match. The material sequenced was PBMCs. The DNA sequence reads TGTGCCAGCAGCCAAGATTCCCTAGCAGGGGACACCGGGGAGCTGTTTTTT. It encodes CASSQDSLAGDTGELFF.